These 5 T cell receptor beta chains share one sample of origin, sequenced in a study of PD-L1 blockade in urothelial cancer (dated by TCRdb to 2016 to 2017). In the paper's terms, the time point label means: pretreatment peripheral blood. To prepare the library, the immunoSEQ multiplex PCR assay was applied. This is the immuneACCESS table as TCRdb keeps it, with only in-frame sequences that have V and J called. A part of the clones is gone; compared with another copy, unresolved V genes explain less than half, and the rest is unexplained. The sample data list about 86,000 clones, and approximately 81% of these were observed just once. The top ten hold roughly 14% of the sample. The source material was PBMCs, sampled around atezolizumab (anti-PD-L1) treatment. The receptors derive from a man in his fifties or sixties with urothelial cancer.

The chain couples TRBV28 to TRBJ2-1; TRBD2 might be the D (6 bases). This CDR3 spans 16 amino acids. Germline V gene sequence: CDR1 MDHEN, CDR2 SYDVKM. The V and J ends lost 3 bases and 5 bases respectively, with 17 bases between them. CDR3 amino acids: CASSFYAKRVDNEQFF. In DNA, the CDR3 is TGTGCCAGCAGTTTTTATGCGAAGCGGGTCGACAATGAGCAGTTCTTC.

This clone was seen a few times. J is TRBJ2-7 and V is TRBV4-2; TRBD2 matches at 11 bases. There are 16 residues in the CDR3. The V gene end was trimmed by 2 bases and the J gene end by 1 base; junction bases not matched to a gene: 4. The germline gives CDR1 LGHNA, CDR2 YNFKEQ. CDR3 amino acids: CASSQHSGRASYEQYF. The CDR3 DNA follows: TGTGCCAGCAGCCAACATAGCGGGAGGGCGTCCTACGAGCAGTACTTC.

The rearrangement joins TRBV6-5 to TRBJ1-2, with 8 positions matching TRBD1. Germline assignment: CDR1 MNHEY and CDR2 SVGAGI. Unmatched junction bases numbered 10, after V lost 5 bases and J lost 8 bases. This CDR3 spans 14 amino acids. The CDR3 region is CASSRDRGGGGYTF. CDR3 bases: TGTGCCAGCAGTCGCGACAGGGGAGGAGGCGGCTACACCTTC.

This chain links TRBV18 with TRBJ2-7; 7 bases fit TRBD1. CDR1 and CDR2 from the germline V gene are KGHSH and LQKENI. The CDR3 is 16 residues long. V shed 3 bases, J shed 0 bases, and the junction held 8 bases outside the gene matches. Here the CDR3 DNA reads TGTGCCAGCTCACCCCGTGGGGCAGGGGGCTCCTACGAGCAGTACTTC. This translates into CASSPRGAGGSYEQYF.

The chain employs TRBV2 and TRBJ1-5, with 11 bases aligning to TRBD1. V lost 5 bases, J lost 8 bases, and 8 bases stayed unmatched. The CDR3 is 15 amino acids. Germline CDR1 is SNHLY and CDR2 is FYNNEI. The CDR3 sequence is CASSRDRGWEKPQHF. The CDR3 nucleotides read TGTGCCAGCAGTAGGGACAGGGGGTGGGAAAAGCCCCAGCATTTT.